This passage covers 27 T cell receptor beta chains from one sample sequenced in a study of cytomegalovirus exposure and HLA in healthy donors. The method was immunoSEQ multiplex PCR; TCRdb's version includes in-frame clones alone and lacks a portion of them. This sample has about 160,000 clones, with more than 75% found just once. The sample comprised PBMCs. The receptors stem from a young man in good health and CMV-seronegative.

The chain joins TRBV5-1 to TRBJ2-1; perhaps TRBD2 as D (6 bases). V was shortened by 0 bases and J by 8 bases, with 12 bases between the two germline ends. Germline V gene data show CDR1 as SGHRS and CDR2 as YFSETQ. The CDR3 sequence is 14 residues long. The CDR3: CASSLALSGDEQFF. The DNA of the CDR3 is TGCGCCAGCAGCTTGGCCCTCTCGGGGGATGAGCAGTTCTTC.

This clone was counted only a few times. V and J are TRBV5-8 and TRBJ2-7, with unresolved D. Between the trimmed V and J ends, which lost 5 bases and 0 bases, there was a span of 9 bases. The CDR3 spans 13 residues. Germline values: CDR1 SGHTS, CDR2 YDEGEE. CDR3 coding DNA: TGTGCCAGCAGTTACTTAAGCTCCTACGAGCAGTACTTC. This sequence encodes CASSYLSSYEQYF. The variable domain in full, with the rest retrieved from reference TRBV5-8 and TRBJ2-7, is EAGVTQSPTHLIKTRGQQATLRCSPISGHTSVYWYQQALGLGLQFLLWYDEGEERNRGNFPPRFSGRQFPNYSSELNVNALELEDSALYLCASSYLSSYEQYFGPGTRLTVT.

J is TRBJ2-3 and V is TRBV28; tentative D call: TRBD1 (6 bases). Per germline, CDR1 MDHEN and CDR2 SYDVKM. V dropped 5 bases and J dropped 4 bases, with 13 bases sitting between them. This CDR3 has 14 amino acids. The CDR3: CASSPTGLSDTQYF. In nucleotides, the CDR3 is TGTGCCAGCAGTCCCACAGGGTTGTCAGATACGCAGTATTTT.

The J gene is TRBJ2-3, the V gene TRBV7-8; D is undetermined. V was pared by 4 bases and J by 2 bases, with 13 bases between. Germline V gene lookup returns CDR1 SGHVS and CDR2 FQNEAQ. The CDR3 totals 15 residues. CDR3 nucleotide sequence: TGTGCCAGCAGCTCGACAAGAACTGTCACAGATACGCAGTATTTT. It encodes CASSSTRTVTDTQYF.

This chain joins TRBV28 and TRBJ1-4; the D is unclear. Germline CDR1 and CDR2: MDHEN and SYDVKM. The CDR3 covers 19 residues. Trimming removed 6 bases at V and 5 bases at J, with 28 bases between. DNA of the CDR3: TGTGCCAGCAGCTACGCTGGGAGGTTTAGATCGGACGGGAATGAAAAACTGTTTTTT. Its protein is CASSYAGRFRSDGNEKLFF.

This chain joins TRBV6-6 and TRBJ2-7; D might be TRBD2 (5 bases). The CDR3 totals 14 residues. Trimming took off 6 bases at V and 3 bases at J, with 15 bases between the two ends. Germline V gene lookup returns CDR1 MNHNY and CDR2 SVGAGI (reference sequence). The CDR3 region is CASSPLRVLYEQYF. For the CDR3, the DNA is TGTGCCAGCAGCCCCCTGCGGGTCCTCTACGAGCAGTACTTC.

This rearrangement joins TRBV27 to TRBJ1-2; weak D call: TRBD1 (5 bases). The CDR3 is 13 residues long. Trimming removed 3 bases at V and 0 bases at J, with 5 bases between. Germline V CDR1 and CDR2: MNHEY, SMNVEV (reference sequence). CDR3 amino acids: CASSLTANYGYTF. Here the CDR3 DNA reads TGTGCCAGCAGTTTGACAGCTAACTATGGCTACACCTTC.

The chain has TRBV10-1 and TRBJ2-7, with 12 bases matching TRBD1. The CDR3 runs 16 residues. Per the germline V gene, CDR1 is WNHNN and CDR2 is SYGVQD (reference sequence). Trimming at V came to 5 bases and at J to 3 bases, leaving 8 bases not matched to a gene. The CDR3 DNA reads TGCGCCAGCAGTCCCGGGGGGACAGGGGGCAGCTACGAGCAGTACTTC. It specifies CASSPGGTGGSYEQYF.

In nucleotides, the CDR3 is TGTGCCATCAGTGAGTCGGACAGGGGATCGGAGACCCAGTACTTC. The encoded protein is CAISESDRGSETQYF. The gene calls are TRBV10-3 and TRBJ2-5, with TRBD1 matching over 9 bases. CDR3 length: 15 residues. J lost 5 bases, V lost 0 bases, and 4 bases had no gene match. Per the germline V gene, CDR1 is ENHRY and CDR2 is SYGVKD.

The genes are TRBV6-5 and TRBJ2-5, with TRBD2 identical over 10 bases. CDR3 length: 14 residues. Germline assignment: CDR1 MNHEY and CDR2 SVGAGI. The J segment lost 6 bases and the V segment lost 2 bases, leaving 3 bases of the junction unmatched. This CDR3 reads CASSYTSGAKTQYF. The CDR3 nucleotides are TGTGCCAGCAGTTACACTAGCGGGGCCAAGACCCAGTACTTC.

The CDR3 DNA is TGTGCCAGCAGTCTCCGGGACAGCTCCTATAATTCACCCCTCCACTTT. Protein sequence: CASSLRDSSYNSPLHF. The rearrangement joins TRBV14 to TRBJ1-6; the match to TRBD1 covers 7 bases. Germline V lookup: CDR1 SGHDN, CDR2 FVKESK. V trimming: 6 bases; J trimming: 0 bases; junction bases outside the gene matches: 5. This CDR3 contains 16 residues.

The chain carries TRBV6-5 and TRBJ1-1, with D possibly being TRBD1 (5 bases). V was cut by 0 bases and J by 5 bases, with 13 bases left in between. Germline V gives CDR1 MNHEY, CDR2 SVGAGI. The CDR3 extends over 15 amino acids. CDR3 protein: CASSYSGTGRTEAFF. Here the CDR3 DNA reads TGTGCCAGCAGTTACTCGGGGACCGGGAGGACTGAAGCTTTCTTT.

The genes are TRBV7-8 and TRBJ2-7, with D tentatively TRBD1 (5 bases). Deletions cut 3 bases from V and 2 bases from J, with 14 bases between. CDR3 size: 15 residues. Looked up from germline, CDR1 is SGHVS and CDR2 is FQNEAQ. The CDR3 DNA follows: TGTGCCAGCAGCTTGCAGGGTTTGGGAACCTACGAGCAGTACTTC. Protein product: CASSLQGLGTYEQYF.

This clone was seen just once. This chain joins TRBV4-1 and TRBJ2-5, with D perhaps matching TRBD1 (5 bases). Trimming took off 0 bases at V and 5 bases at J, with 16 bases between the two ends. This CDR3 is 16 amino acids long. The germline gives CDR1 MGHRA, CDR2 YSYEKL. The chain's CDR3 is CASSQDSSRAWETQYF. The CDR3 nucleotides read TGCGCCAGCAGCCAAGATTCGTCCAGGGCTTGGGAGACCCAGTACTTC.

This rearrangement joins TRBV13 to TRBJ2-1; 9 nucleotides agree with TRBD2. With 5 bases clipped from V and 7 bases from J, the junction kept 12 bases outside the gene matches. This CDR3 spans 16 amino acids. Germline values: CDR1 PRHDT, CDR2 FYEKMQ (reference sequence). CDR3 DNA sequence: TGTGCCAGCAGCCGCCGTGATAGCGGGAGTGTAAATGAGCAGTTCTTC. This gives the protein CASSRRDSGSVNEQFF.

The rearrangement uses TRBV2 and TRBJ1-2; no reliable D call. The CDR3 covers 15 residues. The V and J ends lost 5 bases and 4 bases respectively, with 17 bases between them. Germline assignment: CDR1 SNHLY and CDR2 FYNNEI. CDR3 region: CASSYSIWGGYGYTF. The CDR3 coding sequence is TGTGCCAGCAGTTACTCAATTTGGGGAGGCTATGGCTACACCTTC.

This chain connects TRBV28 to TRBJ2-1; TRBD2 matches 14 bases. The V and J ends lost 6 bases and 4 bases, in that order; junction bases with no gene match: 8. From germline, CDR1 is MDHEN and CDR2 SYDVKM. There are 17 residues in the CDR3. The CDR3, as DNA: TGTGCCAGCAGCTCCGGGACTAGCGGGAGTGGGTACAATGAGCAGTTCTTC. Amino acid sequence: CASSSGTSGSGYNEQFF.

This chain uses TRBV5-1 with TRBJ1-1; 9 bases are a match to TRBD1. V lost 0 bases and J lost 5; bases outside the gene matches: 2. Germline V CDR1 and CDR2: SGHRS, YFSETQ. The CDR3 loop spans 14 amino acids. CDR3 nucleotide sequence: TGCGCCAGCAGCTTGGAACAGGGGGCGACTGAAGCTTTCTTT. Protein product: CASSLEQGATEAFF.

The CDR3 nucleotides read TGTGCCAGCAGCGTAGATGGGGGCGGGTCAGATCAGCCCCAGCATTTT. Translated: CASSVDGGGSDQPQHF. The V gene is TRBV9, the J gene TRBJ1-5, with D maybe TRBD1 (6 bases). V lost 0 bases to trimming and J lost 5 bases, with 15 bases between them. Germline loops: CDR1 SGDLS, CDR2 YYNGEE. The CDR3 sequence is 16 residues long.

J is TRBJ1-1 and V is TRBV5-1; unclear D gene. V was cut by 4 bases and J by 0 bases, with 7 bases left in between. Germline V CDR1 and CDR2: SGHRS, YFSETQ. CDR3 size: 13 residues. The CDR3 here is CASSLMVNTEAFF. In DNA form, the CDR3 reads TGCGCCAGCAGCCTAATGGTGAACACTGAAGCTTTCTTT.

For the CDR3, the DNA is TGTGCCAGCAGTGAATTGGGAGTGGGGGGGGACATTCAGTACTTC. Translating gives CASSELGVGGDIQYF. V gene TRBV25-1 combines with J gene TRBJ2-4; 7 bases align to TRBD2. Germline V gene lookup returns CDR1 MGHDK and CDR2 SYGVNS. The junction had 8 bases not matched to a gene; V was cut back by 1 base and J by 8 bases. The length of the CDR3 is 15 residues.

The V gene is TRBV7-2, the J gene TRBJ1-5, with D perhaps TRBD1 (6 bases). V shed 6 bases and J shed 11 bases, with 23 bases lying between them. The CDR3 covers 15 residues. Germline V gene sequence: CDR1 SGHTA, CDR2 FQGNSA. CDR3 nucleotides: TGTGCCAGCAGTTTCGGGGGGCGAGGGATTAGGACCCAGCATTTT. It is translated as CASSFGGRGIRTQHF.

This chain uses TRBV4-1 with TRBJ2-7; TRBD1 matches 8 bases. Trimming at V came to 5 bases and at J to 0 bases, leaving 9 bases not matched to a gene. The CDR3 loop spans 16 amino acids. Germline CDR1 reads MGHRA; CDR2 reads YSYEKL. CDR3 residues: CASSSRTGPTSYEQYF. In nucleotides, the CDR3 is TGCGCCAGCAGCTCCCGGACAGGGCCGACCTCCTACGAGCAGTACTTC.

The chain combines TRBV6-6 with TRBJ1-2, with 7 bases lining up with TRBD1. V lost 2 bases, J lost 6 bases, and 6 bases stayed unmatched. The germline V gene has CDR1 MNHNY and CDR2 SVGAGI (reference sequence). The CDR3 contains 14 residues. The chain's CDR3 is CASSYGQGGHGYTF. The CDR3 coding sequence is TGTGCCAGCAGTTACGGCCAGGGGGGCCATGGCTACACCTTC.

J is TRBJ2-2 and V is TRBV29-1; maybe TRBD1 (5 bases). CDR3 length: 12 amino acids. V lost 7 bases and J lost 1, with 7 bases in between. CDR1 is SQVTM and CDR2 is ANQGSEA in the germline V gene. In DNA form, the CDR3 reads TGCAGCGGGACACTGAACACCGGGGAGCTGTTTTTT. Encoded protein: CSGTLNTGELFF.

The gene calls are TRBV7-9 and TRBJ1-1; D remains ambiguous. Deletions cut 7 bases from V and 1 base from J, with 10 bases between. Germline lookup yields CDR1 SEHNR and CDR2 FQNEAQ (reference sequence). There are 13 residues in the CDR3. Here the CDR3 DNA reads TGTGCCAGCACCCCCATGAGGAACACTGAAGCTTTCTTT. Translated, it gives CASTPMRNTEAFF.

This clone was seen a single time. V gene TRBV4-1 combines with J gene TRBJ1-1, with D possibly being TRBD1 (6 bases). Germline CDR1 is MGHRA and CDR2 is YSYEKL. The CDR3 spans 14 residues. V was cut by 1 base and J by 5 bases, with 11 bases left in between. The CDR3 bases are TGCGCCAGCAGCCAAGGAGGGGGGGCGACTGAAGCTTTCTTT. Protein product: CASSQGGGATEAFF.